The rows below give T cell receptor beta chains drawn from one sample of a study of beta chain features in type 1 diabetes. Only in-frame clones appear in the TCRdb table, and some are missing; sequencing was by immunoSEQ multiplex PCR. The table records some 640,000 clones, 11% to 15% of them present only once. The sample was naive CD4+ T cells from blood. Receptors were obtained from a man between 18 and 29 years old with type 1 diabetes. CDR3s include the opening cysteine and the closing phenylalanine or tryptophan. Each record gives: J gene, clone size, V gene, D gene, CDR3 DNA, CDR3 protein. D genes are given only for firm matches. Expanded clones get a size class; other rows say once, few or many, or leave the size out.

>TRBJ2-2|.|TRBV4-1|.
TGCGCCAGCAGCCAAGGTATCTCCGTGGCCGGGGAGCTGTTTTTT
CASSQGISVAGELFF
>TRBJ2-5|.|TRBV19|.
TGTGCCAGTCGCCAAGCGGAGGGGGCCCTTACGACCCAGTACTTC
CASRQAEGALTTQYF
>TRBJ2-1|.|TRBV4-2|.
TGTGCCAGCAGCCAAGTTGGGTCCTCCGGCGGGACCCCGGACAATGAGCAGTTCTTC
CASSQVGSSGGTPDNEQFF
>TRBJ2-3|.|TRBV30|.
TGTGCCTGGAGTGAGGGGGGGCCCGGGTCAGATACGCAGTATTTT
CAWSEGGPGSDTQYF
>TRBJ1-1|few|TRBV19|.
TGTGCCAGTAGTATTGGGGGGGCGCAGGTGACTGAAGCTTTCTTT
CASSIGGAQVTEAFF
>TRBJ2-5|.|TRBV7-9|.
TGTGCCAGCAGCGGATGGCCACAAGAGACCCAGTACTTC
CASSGWPQETQYF
>TRBJ1-1|.|TRBV29-1|.
TGCAGCGTTAGGCAGGGCGGCACTGAAGCTTTCTTT
CSVRQGGTEAFF
>TRBJ1-4|.|TRBV29-1|.
TGCAGCGTGGCCGCTACAGGGGAAAAACTGTTTTTT
CSVAATGEKLFF
>TRBJ2-1|.|TRBV5-6|TRBD2
TGTGCCAGCAGCCGGCTTAGCGGGGACCACAATGAGCAGTTCTTC
CASSRLSGDHNEQFF
>TRBJ2-5|.|TRBV12-5|.
TGTGCTAGTGCCCTGGGGAGACTTGGTGAGACCCAGTACTTC
CASALGRLGETQYF
>TRBJ1-2|few|TRBV19|TRBD1
TGTGCCAGTAGTACACAGGGGATTCTGGTCGGCTACACCTTC
CASSTQGILVGYTF
>TRBJ2-7|few|TRBV28|TRBD2
TGTGCCAGCAGTATCGGACTAGCGGGAGCCTTCTCCTACGAGCAGTACTTC
CASSIGLAGAFSYEQYF
>TRBJ1-1|few|TRBV5-1|TRBD1
TGCGCCAGCAGCAGGGACAGTCAGAACACTGAAGCTTTCTTT
CASSRDSQNTEAFF
>TRBJ2-3|.|TRBV9|.
TGTGCCAGCAGCCCGGACAGCTTCACAGATACGCAGTATTTT
CASSPDSFTDTQYF
>TRBJ2-2|once|TRBV5-1|.
TGCGCCAGCAGTGCCGGGAGTAACACCGGGGAGCTGTTTTTT
CASSAGSNTGELFF
>TRBJ2-1|few|TRBV11-2|TRBD2
TGTGCCAGCAGCTTAGAGACTAGCAGGAGCTCCTACAATGAGCAGTTCTTC
CASSLETSRSSYNEQFF
>TRBJ2-4|few|TRBV6-6|.
TGTGCCAGCACCTCGTGGGGGACAACCTATTTCGTCTTC
CASTSWGTTYFVF
>TRBJ2-7|few|TRBV30|TRBD1
TGTGCCTGGGAACCGGGACAGGGGCACTCCTACGAGCAGTACTTC
CAWEPGQGHSYEQYF
>TRBJ2-7|few|TRBV25-1|TRBD2
TGTGCCAGCAGTGGACTAGCGGGAGTTGACTACGAGCAGTACTTC
CASSGLAGVDYEQYF
>TRBJ1-6|few|TRBV6-5|TRBD1
TGTGCCAGCAGTTACTCGCTCGGGACAGTAAATTCACCCCTCCACTTT
CASSYSLGTVNSPLHF
>TRBJ2-1|few|TRBV2|TRBD2
TGTGCCAGCAGGACTAGCGGGGGGTTAGGTGAGCAGTTCTTC
CASRTSGGLGEQFF
>TRBJ1-6|few|TRBV18|TRBD1
TGTGCCAGCTCACCACTGATGGGACAGGAGGGTTCACCCCTCCACTTT
CASSPLMGQEGSPLHF
>TRBJ2-2|.|TRBV10-2|TRBD1
TGCGCCAGCAGTGCTCGGACAGGGGACACCGGGGAGCTGTTTTTT
CASSARTGDTGELFF
>TRBJ2-2|few|TRBV23-1|.
TGCGCCAGCAGTCAGTCCCCCCCACAGGGAGTTGCCGGGGAGCTGTTTTTT
CASSQSPPQGVAGELFF
>TRBJ2-7|few|TRBV7-2|.
TGTGCCAGCAGCCCGGCCGGGGTCGTACGCCACGAGCAGTACTTC
CASSPAGVVRHEQYF
>TRBJ1-2|.|TRBV27|.
TGTGCCAGCAGTTTTCGGCACCCAGCCAATGGCTACACCTTC
CASSFRHPANGYTF
>TRBJ1-4|few|TRBV30|.
TGTGCCTGGAATCAGGGCGAAAAGGGGGAAAAACTGTTTTTT
CAWNQGEKGEKLFF
>TRBJ1-1|.|TRBV20-1|.
TGCAGTGCTTCACCCTCGCAGAGAGCTTTCTTT
CSASPSQRAFF
>TRBJ1-2|.|TRBV30|.
TGTGCCTGGAGCCCTCGGTCGGTGAGCCTGGGCTACACCTTC
CAWSPRSVSLGYTF
>TRBJ2-7|.|TRBV19|.
TGTGCCAGTAGTACGTGGACTGGTTCCTACGAGCAGTACTTC
CASSTWTGSYEQYF
>TRBJ2-7|.|TRBV4-1|TRBD2
TGCGCCAGCAGCCACGGCCCTAGCGGGAGCTACGAGCAGTACTTC
CASSHGPSGSYEQYF
>TRBJ2-2|.|TRBV6-6|.
TGTGCCAGCCAGCAGGGGAACACCGGGGAGCTGTTTTTT
CASQQGNTGELFF
>TRBJ2-5|.|TRBV27|.
TGTGCCAGCAGCCCAACAACCCAGTACTTC
CASSPTTQYF
>TRBJ2-7|.|TRBV4-2|TRBD1
TGTGCCAGCAGCCAAGAAGGGACAGGGGAATACGAGCAGTACTTC
CASSQEGTGEYEQYF
>TRBJ1-1|.|TRBV7-3|.
TGTGCCAGCAGCTTAGCTGTTGGCGCTGAAGCTTTCTTT
CASSLAVGAEAFF
>TRBJ1-2|.|TRBV9|TRBD1
TGTGCCAGCAGCGTAGACAGGGGAAGCTACACCTTC
CASSVDRGSYTF
>TRBJ2-6|.|TRBV19|.
TGTGCCAGTAGTATAGCGATGGACTCTGGGGCCAACGTCCTGACTTTC
CASSIAMDSGANVLTF
>TRBJ2-7|few|TRBV29-1|.
TGCAGCGTTGAAACAGCCCTCTACGAGCAGTACTTC
CSVETALYEQYF
>TRBJ1-2|.|TRBV9|.
TGTGCCAGCAGCGGTGAGGGGCGTAGCTATGGCTACACCTTC
CASSGEGRSYGYTF
>TRBJ1-4|.|TRBV29-1|TRBD1
TGCAGCGTTGATTTGGGACAGGGGTCTGAAAAACTGTTTTTT
CSVDLGQGSEKLFF
>TRBJ2-1|.|TRBV5-1|.
TGCGCCAGCAGCTTGTCCGGATCCTACAATGAGCAGTTCTTC
CASSLSGSYNEQFF
>TRBJ2-7|.|TRBV4-3|TRBD1
TGCGCCAGCAGCCAAGGGGTAGACAGGGCCTACGAGCAGTACTTC
CASSQGVDRAYEQYF
>TRBJ2-1|few|TRBV2|.
TGTGCCAGCACCCAAAGGGGTATTCACAATGAGCAGTTCTTC
CASTQRGIHNEQFF
>TRBJ2-2|.|TRBV7-8|.
TGTGCCAGCAGCTTAACGGACTACCACACCGGGGAGCTGTTTTTT
CASSLTDYHTGELFF
>TRBJ1-2|.|TRBV9|.
TGTGCCAGCAGCGTAGGCCCCGGGACACCCAAAAACTATGGCTACACCTTC
CASSVGPGTPKNYGYTF
>TRBJ2-2|few|TRBV7-2|.
TGTGCCAGCAGCTTCGGGACCAGCGGGGAGCTGTTTTTT
CASSFGTSGELFF
>TRBJ1-5|.|TRBV4-3|.
TGCGCCAGCAGCCAAGCTATCGACAGAGTCAATCAGCCCCAGCATTTT
CASSQAIDRVNQPQHF
>TRBJ2-6|few|TRBV23-1|.
TGCGCCAGCAGTCAATCGTATAGGGCAGCTGGGGCCAACGTCCTGACTTTC
CASSQSYRAAGANVLTF
>TRBJ2-2|.|TRBV29-1|.
TGCAGCGTTGAAGTAATAGGGCGGGAAACCGGGGAGCTGTTTTTT
CSVEVIGRETGELFF
>TRBJ1-1|few|TRBV7-9|.
TGTGCCAGCAGCTTAGGGACGGTGGGGACTGAAGCTTTCTTT
CASSLGTVGTEAFF
>TRBJ1-2|few|TRBV11-2|.
TGTGCCAGCAGCTTATCAGACTATGGCTACACCTTC
CASSLSDYGYTF
>TRBJ2-7|few|TRBV1|.
TGCACCAGCAGCCAACAGCCACTTAGCGGTCCCTACGAGCAGTACTTC
CTSSQQPLSGPYEQYF